The rows below give T cell receptor beta chains drawn from one sample of a study of response to subunit inactivated influenza vaccine. TCRdb fed the RT-PCR reads into MiXCR, producing one record per CDR3 protein. This table holds over 400,000 distinct CDR3 sequences, approximately 11% found once. The sequenced sample was PBMCs from blood, obtained 40 to 50 days after vaccination. These receptors all stem from a man between 45 and 60 years old who received an inactivated influenza vaccine. The CDR3 runs from the conserved cysteine through the conserved F or W. The D gene is left open where the match is weak. A clone size is listed for some rows: how often the clone was seen (once, few, many), or a class if it is expanded.

abundance,d_gene,j_gene,v_gene,CDR3nt,CDR3aa
few,TRBD1,TRBJ2-5,TRBV27,TGTGCCAGCAGACCCCTAGGGGGCGAGACCCAGTACTTC,CASRPLGGETQYF
few,TRBD1,TRBJ1-1,TRBV7-9,TGTGCCAGCAGCTTAGAGACAGGGTTCACTGAAGCTTTCTTT,CASSLETGFTEAFF
.,.,TRBJ2-4,TRBV11-2,TGTGCCAGCAGCCTGGACACTTTAGCCAAAAACATTCAGTACTTC,CASSLDTLAKNIQYF
few,.,TRBJ2-7,TRBV7-2,TGTGCCAGCAGCCAGACAGCGAATTCCTACGAGCAGTACTTC,CASSQTANSYEQYF
many,.,TRBJ2-1,TRBV7-2,TGTGCCAGCAGCTTAGCCGGGTTCGTCTCCTACAATGAGCAGTTCTTC,CASSLAGFVSYNEQFF
many,.,TRBJ2-1,TRBV20-1,TGCAGTGCTAGAGATACAGACAATGAGCAGTTCTTC,CSARDTDNEQFF
.,TRBD2,TRBJ2-3,TRBV7-6,TGTGCCAGCAGCATTGGACTAGCGGTCACAGATACGCAGTATTTT,CASSIGLAVTDTQYF
many,TRBD1,TRBJ1-2,TRBV7-9,TGTGCCAGCAGGGGACAGGGTACCCTTGCTTCTGGCTACACCTTC,CASRGQGTLASGYTF
many,.,TRBJ2-3,TRBV15,TGTGCCACCAGCAGAGATGTCAGCACAGATACGCAGTATTTT,CATSRDVSTDTQYF
few,TRBD1,TRBJ2-7,TRBV6-5,TGTGCCAGCAGTTACTTGGGGCAGGGGGCCGATGAGCAGTACTTC,CASSYLGQGADEQYF
.,TRBD1,TRBJ2-6,TRBV5-1,TGCGCCAGCAAACAGGGGGCTGGGGCCAACGTCCTGACTTTC,CASKQGAGANVLTF
few,TRBD2,TRBJ2-7,TRBV4-1,TGCGCCAGCAGCCAGCAACTAGCGGGGGTGGAGTACGAGCAGTACTTC,CASSQQLAGVEYEQYF
many,TRBD2,TRBJ2-1,TRBV7-9,TGTGCCAGCAGCCACGATAGCGGGGTCTCCTACAATGAGCAGTTCTTC,CASSHDSGVSYNEQFF
many,TRBD1,TRBJ2-3,TRBV9,TGTGCCAGCAGCGTAACCCCGGGACAGGGGATAAATACGCAGTATTTT,CASSVTPGQGINTQYF
few,.,TRBJ2-1,TRBV20-1,TGCAGTGCTCGGGGACCGGGGGACGTCGAGCAGTTCTTC,CSARGPGDVEQFF
many,.,TRBJ1-1,TRBV6-1,TGTGCCAGCACTGGGCAGGCCCCGAACACTGAAGCTTTCTTT,CASTGQAPNTEAFF
.,.,TRBJ1-5,TRBV25-1,TGTGCCAGCAGTGAATTTATGGCCGGCAATCAGCCCCAGCATTTT,CASSEFMAGNQPQHF
.,.,TRBJ2-5,TRBV3-1,TGTGCCAGCAGCCAGGTTCCGGGACCTCAAGAGACCCAGTACTTC,CASSQVPGPQETQYF
.,TRBD2,TRBJ2-7,TRBV11-2,TGTGCCAGCAGCTTTAGCGGGGAATACGAGCAGTACTTC,CASSFSGEYEQYF
.,.,TRBJ2-5,TRBV19,TGTGCCAGTAGTATGGGTTGGAATGCGCAAGAGACCCAGTACTTC,CASSMGWNAQETQYF
few,.,TRBJ2-3,TRBV7-2,TGTGCCAGCAGCTTAACCCGGACTGTTAGGGCAGATACGCAGTATTTT,CASSLTRTVRADTQYF
many,.,TRBJ1-2,TRBV12-3/TRBV12-4,TGTGCCAGCAGGTGGACTGGTGGCTACACCTTC,CASRWTGGYTF
few,TRBD2,TRBJ2-7,TRBV20-1,TGCAGTGCAAAAAGCGGGGCGGGGTCGTACGAGCAGTACTTC,CSAKSGAGSYEQYF
many,.,TRBJ2-1,TRBV12-3/TRBV12-4,TGTGCCAGCAGCCCCGGGGGCCTCAATGAGCAGTTCTTC,CASSPGGLNEQFF
.,.,TRBJ2-5,TRBV20-1,TGCAGTGCTAGACCCCCAGGGCTCCAAGAGACCCAGTACTTC,CSARPPGLQETQYF
.,TRBD2,TRBJ2-3,TRBV20-1,TGCTGTGCTATCGGGACTAGCACTGCAGATACGCAGTATTTT,CCAIGTSTADTQYF
many,TRBD2,TRBJ2-1,TRBV5-1,TGCGCCAGCAGCCTGACTAGCGGTTACAATGAGCAGTTCTTC,CASSLTSGYNEQFF
few,TRBD1,TRBJ2-5,TRBV7-2,TGTGCCAGCAGCACGACAGGGGCGGGGGAGACCCAGTACTTC,CASSTTGAGETQYF
many,TRBD1,TRBJ2-1,TRBV9,TGTGCCAGCAGCGTAGTAGGGACAGGATACAATGAGCAGTTCTTC,CASSVVGTGYNEQFF
few,TRBD2,TRBJ2-5,TRBV5-5,TGTGCCAGCAGCTCCGGACCGGGACTAGCGGGGATAGGGGAGACCCAGTACTTC,CASSSGPGLAGIGETQYF
.,TRBD2,TRBJ2-7,TRBV5-1,TGCGCCAGCAGCTATAGCGGGGGGGACTACGAGCAGTACTTC,CASSYSGGDYEQYF
many,TRBD1,TRBJ2-7,TRBV6-1,TGTGCCAGCAGTCCTCCCGGGACAGGGGGCAACGAGCAGTACTTC,CASSPPGTGGNEQYF
few,.,TRBJ1-2,TRBV6-2/TRBV6-3,TGTGCCAGCAGTCTAAACGTTGGGGGCTACACCTTC,CASSLNVGGYTF